These 2 T cell receptor beta chains originate from one sample sequenced in a study of STAT5B mutations in CD4+ large granular lymphocyte leukemia. Method: immunoSEQ multiplex PCR; TCRdb's copy keeps in-frame clones and lacks some. Seen here are tens of thousands of clones, about two thirds observed once, and the top ten hold under 2%. The sequencing input was CD4+ T cells from blood buffy coats. These receptors were obtained from a human donor in good health.

This clone was observed a handful of times. The chain has TRBV18 and TRBJ1-1; 10 bases are shared with TRBD1. The length of the CDR3 is 16 residues. Germline CDR1 KGHSH, CDR2 LQKENI. V shed 2 bases and J 4 bases; nucleotides not matched to a gene: 7. CDR3 sequence: CASSPWTGGTVTEAFF. In nucleotides, the CDR3 is TGTGCCAGCTCACCATGGACAGGGGGGACGGTCACTGAAGCTTTCTTT.

The chain uses TRBV6-5 and TRBJ1-2; TRBD1 might be the D (5 bases). CDR3 length: 15 residues. The V end lost 6 bases, the J end lost 0 bases, and 14 bases lay between the germline ends. In germline, CDR1 is MNHEY, CDR2 SVGAGI. The DNA of the CDR3 is TGTGCCAGCAGGGGGCGGGGGGGATCTAACTATGGCTACACCTTC. Translating it yields CASRGRGGSNYGYTF.